This passage covers 25 T cell receptor beta chains from one sample sequenced in a study of cytomegalovirus exposure and HLA in healthy donors. The primer mix had 60 Vbeta and 13 Jbeta primers. Assay: immunoSEQ multiplex PCR; the TCRdb copy retains only in-frame clones and omits some. Of over 110,000 clones in the sample, approximately 80% were seen once. Sequences were obtained from PBMCs. These TCRs come from a woman in her forties in good health and CMV-seropositive.

The genes are TRBV27 and TRBJ1-2; D ambiguous. The CDR3 length is 14 residues. Germline V CDR1 and CDR2: MNHEY, SMNVEV (reference sequence). V was pared by 5 bases and J by 0 bases, with 10 bases between. The CDR3 reads CASSLTPTNYGYTF. The CDR3 bases are TGTGCCAGCAGTCTGACACCGACTAACTATGGCTACACCTTC.

The chain recombines TRBV30 with TRBJ1-5; the match to TRBD1 covers 7 bases. Germline CDR1 and CDR2: GTSNPN and SVGIG (reference sequence). V lost 2 bases and J lost 6; bases outside the gene matches: 13. CDR3 length: 16 residues. This CDR3 reads CAWSTQQGWGVQPQHF. The DNA of the CDR3 is TGTGCCTGGAGTACCCAACAGGGGTGGGGAGTTCAGCCCCAGCATTTT.

In its sample, this clone was seen a few times. The junction departs from the called germline gene at one end, perhaps through a read error. This rearrangement joins TRBV25-1 to TRBJ1-6; a weak D match, TRBD1 (5 bases). Germline CDR1 is MGHDK and CDR2 is SYGVNS. This CDR3 is 13 amino acids long. CDR3 coding DNA: TGTGCCAGCAGTGAAGGGGGGAATTCACCCCTCTACTTT. Translation: CASSEGGNSPLYF.

This clone was detected only a few times. The chain combines TRBV20-1 with TRBJ2-7; no clear D gene. Germline loops: CDR1 DFQATT, CDR2 SNEGSKA (reference sequence). This CDR3 comprises 10 residues. V was pared by 4 bases and J by 8 bases, with 9 bases between. The CDR3 region has the DNA TGCAGTGCTATACAAGTCCAGCAGTACTTC. Its translation: CSAIQVQQYF.

The rearrangement uses TRBV23-1 and TRBJ1-2, with D uncertain. TRBV23-1 is known as an ORF, though its function is uncertain. The CDR3 runs 12 residues. V was cut by 4 bases and J by 8 bases, with 11 bases left in between. This chain's CDR3 is CASSPPVGGYTF. CDR3 in DNA: TGCGCCAGCAGTCCCCCGGTCGGGGGCTACACCTTC.

The chain uses TRBV9 and TRBJ1-2; 8 bases line up with TRBD1. Unmatched junction bases numbered 2, after V lost 0 bases and J lost 4 bases. The CDR3 runs 14 residues. Germline assignment: CDR1 SGDLS and CDR2 YYNGEE. This chain's CDR3 is CASSVGDRPYGYTF. DNA of the CDR3: TGTGCCAGCAGCGTAGGGGACAGGCCCTATGGCTACACCTTC.

The chain carries TRBV29-1 and TRBJ2-1, with D hard to call. Germline V gene sequence: CDR1 SQVTM, CDR2 ANQGSEA. Trimming left V 2 bases short and J 10 bases short, with 12 bases between. The CDR3 consists of 12 residues. CDR3 protein: CSVETPRMEQFF. The CDR3 nucleotides are TGCAGCGTTGAAACCCCGAGGATGGAGCAGTTCTTC.

This clone was found many times. The chain is built from TRBV7-9 and TRBJ2-2; 8 nucleotides match TRBD1. Germline V gives CDR1 SEHNR, CDR2 FQNEAQ (reference sequence). Trimming cost V 1 base and J 4 bases; bases outside gene matches: 5. This CDR3 comprises 16 residues. The CDR3 DNA reads as TGTGCCAGCAGCTTAGGGACAGGGTCCTTCACCGGGGAGCTGTTTTTT. Residues: CASSLGTGSFTGELFF.

The gene calls are TRBV5-1 and TRBJ2-7, with 11 bases that match TRBD1. The length of the CDR3 is 15 residues. J lost 3 bases, V lost 0 bases, and 2 bases had no gene match. Germline-derived CDR1 and CDR2 are SGHRS and YFSETQ. The CDR3 nucleotides are TGCGCCAGCAGCTTGGTGGGGACAGGGGGCTACGAGCAGTACTTC. It yields the protein CASSLVGTGGYEQYF.

The chain recombines TRBV7-2 with TRBJ2-7; 13 bases are shared with TRBD2. The CDR3 totals 15 residues. The germline gives CDR1 SGHTA, CDR2 FQGNSA. V was pared by 4 bases and J by 5 bases, with 5 bases of the junction left unmatched. The CDR3 sequence: CASSSGTSGTHEQYF. The CDR3 DNA follows: TGTGCCAGCAGCTCCGGGACTAGCGGGACTCACGAGCAGTACTTC.

The chain recombines TRBV28 with TRBJ2-6, with 9 bases aligning to TRBD1. The ends lost 7 bases at V and 0 bases at J; junction bases unmatched: 4. Germline CDR1 MDHEN, CDR2 SYDVKM. This CDR3 is 16 amino acids long. CDR3 sequence (DNA): TGTGCCAGCATGGGACAGGGACCCTCTGGGGCCAACGTCCTGACTTTC. This translates into CASMGQGPSGANVLTF.

The chain carries TRBV4-2 and TRBJ2-1; 8 bases match TRBD2. The CDR3 covers 14 residues. With 4 bases clipped from V and 7 bases from J, the junction kept 6 bases outside the gene matches. The germline CDR1 and CDR2 sequences are LGHNA and YNFKEQ. The CDR3 nucleotides read TGTGCCAGCAGCCCCGGGCGGGAGGCGAATGAGCAGTTCTTC. Encoded protein: CASSPGREANEQFF.

This chain joins TRBV10-2 and TRBJ2-3, with a weak D call TRBD2 (6 bases). The CDR3 runs 14 residues. Germline values: CDR1 WSHSY, CDR2 SAAADI. V lost 9 bases, J lost 4 bases, and 17 bases lay in between. In nucleotides, the CDR3 is TGCGCCAGTCGACTAGGAGCGGGCCCAGATACGCAGTATTTT. Translation: CASRLGAGPDTQYF.

The rearrangement uses TRBV13 and TRBJ2-1; possibly TRBD2 for D (5 bases). CDR1 and CDR2 from the germline V gene are PRHDT and FYEKMQ (reference sequence). The germline V and J ends were trimmed by 4 bases and 5 bases, with 21 bases remaining between them. The length of the CDR3 is 17 residues. The CDR3 DNA reads TGTGCCAGCAGCTCCAGTACCTCCAGAGCGGCGAACAATGAGCAGTTCTTC. Its translation: CASSSSTSRAANNEQFF.

This clone was seen a handful of times. The rearrangement links TRBV6-5 to TRBJ1-6; a possible D gene is TRBD1 (6 bases). The CDR3 length is 15 residues. V gave up 5 bases and J gave up 8 bases, with 16 bases separating them. Germline CDR1 is MNHEY and CDR2 is SVGAGI. CDR3 in amino acids: CASSPSTGYYSPLHF. In DNA, the CDR3 is TGTGCCAGCAGTCCCTCTACAGGGTACTATTCACCCCTCCACTTT.

The chain uses TRBV18 and TRBJ2-7; no clear D. The CDR3 contains 12 residues. Germline V gene sequence: CDR1 KGHSH, CDR2 LQKENI. V shed 2 bases and J shed 5 bases, with 7 bases lying between them. The CDR3 DNA sequence: TGTGCCAGCTCACCAGCACACGACGAGCAGTACTTC. The encoded protein is CASSPAHDEQYF.

This chain links TRBV5-4 with TRBJ1-2; weak D call: TRBD1 (6 bases). The CDR3 is made up of 13 amino acids. Per germline, CDR1 SGHNT and CDR2 YYREEE (reference sequence). V was pared by 4 bases and J by 9 bases, with 16 bases between. CDR3 in DNA: TGTGCCAGCAGCCCGGACGGCAGGGGTAGCTACACCTTC. The encoded protein is CASSPDGRGSYTF.

Details on this clone: At the DNA level, this CDR3 is encoded by other sequences in the same sample as well. The V and J genes are TRBV18 and TRBJ2-3; 7 bases map to TRBD1. Germline CDR1 KGHSH, CDR2 LQKENI. Trimming cost V 4 bases and J 5 bases; bases outside gene matches: 3. The CDR3 is 13 residues long. Here the CDR3 reads CASSLRQGDTQYF. DNA for the CDR3: TGTGCCAGCTCACTGCGACAGGGAGATACGCAGTATTTT.

This clone has only one observation. This chain connects TRBV5-8 to TRBJ1-2; possible D gene TRBD1, 5 bases. The CDR3 has 15 residues. Germline CDR1 SGHTS, CDR2 YDEGEE. V was cut by 4 bases and J by 7 bases, with 20 bases left in between. In nucleotides, the CDR3 is TGTGCCAGCAGCGACAGATTTTCGGTCCGTGCTGGCTACACCTTC. The encoded protein is CASSDRFSVRAGYTF. Full variable domain (rest looked up from reference TRBV5-8 and TRBJ1-2): EAGVTQSPTHLIKTRGQQATLRCSPISGHTSVYWYQQALGLGLQFLLWYDEGEERNRGNFPPRFSGRQFPNYSSELNVNALELEDSALYLCASSDRFSVRAGYTFGSGTRLTVV.

The rearrangement joins TRBV2 to TRBJ2-2; the match to TRBD1 covers 7 bases. Losses at the gene ends were 7 bases for V and 7 bases for J; bases not matched to a gene: 9. The CDR3 is 14 residues long. Germline-derived CDR1 and CDR2 are SNHLY and FYNNEI. The chain's CDR3 is CASIRQGAVGELFF. CDR3 DNA sequence: TGTGCCAGCATACGACAGGGTGCGGTCGGGGAGCTGTTTTTT.

V gene TRBV21-1 combines with J gene TRBJ2-1; the table's D call, TRBD2, was not checked against the DNA. TRBV21-1 corresponds to a pseudogene. The CDR3 extends over 16 amino acids. The CDR3 region is CATGPSRWEDYNEQFF. As DNA, the CDR3 is TGTGCCACCGGCCCCTCCAGGTGGGAGGATTACAATGAGCAGTTCTTC.

CDR3: CASRLDRTGGTEAFF. The CDR3 DNA follows: TGTGCCAGCAGGCTCGACCGGACGGGAGGCACTGAAGCTTTCTTT. The chain has TRBV4-2 and TRBJ1-1, with unresolved D. The CDR3 extends over 15 amino acids. Trimming shortened V by 6 bases and J by 4 bases, and 18 bases separated the two germline ends. Germline V gives CDR1 LGHNA, CDR2 YNFKEQ.

The J gene is TRBJ1-5, the V gene TRBV11-2; D call uncertain. Germline lookup yields CDR1 SGHAT and CDR2 FQNNGV. This CDR3 is 13 amino acids long. Trimming shortened V by 2 bases and J by 9 bases, and 11 bases separated the two germline ends. Here the CDR3 DNA reads TGTGCCAGCAGCTTAAATCTAATGCGGCCCCAGCATTTT. The encoded protein is CASSLNLMRPQHF.

The chain is built from TRBV29-1 and TRBJ2-7; 7 bases are shared with TRBD1. V dropped 1 base and J dropped 6; count of bases not matched to a gene: 6. This CDR3 is 13 amino acids long. Germline V gene lookup returns CDR1 SQVTM and CDR2 ANQGSEA. The CDR3 nucleotides are TGCAGCGTTGAAGCGACAGGGTTCGGCGAGCAGTACTTC. Protein product: CSVEATGFGEQYF.

The chain has TRBV11-2 and TRBJ2-7; TRBD1 might be the D (6 bases). V was clipped by 4 bases and J by 7 bases, with 14 bases between them. The CDR3 runs to 13 residues. Germline V gives CDR1 SGHAT, CDR2 FQNNGV. DNA of the CDR3: TGTGCCAGCAGCTCTACAGGGTTTGGGGAGCAGTACTTC. It specifies CASSSTGFGEQYF.